Sequencing of this TCR beta chain was carried out in a study of T cell responses to AZD1222 COVID-19 vaccine. The study, taken as a whole, reports: Recipients of AZD1222 seropositive at baseline numbered only five or six. When two AZD1222 doses had been given, Spike-specific TCR breadth and depth rose. The donor cohort was predominantly white British with a female majority, and clonal diversity may have been underestimated. The span of vaccine-associated CD4 TCRs extended across spike, with dominance at 160-218 and 743-854.

The table came from immunoSEQ multiplex PCR; TCRdb's copy has only in-frame clones and leaves some out. The sample contains roughly 190,000 clones, roughly 92% of which appear only once. The ends were cut back, 2 bases at V and 1 base at J, with 5 bases in the middle. The CDR3 extends over 13 amino acids. Germline CDR1 KGHSH, CDR2 LQKENI. A remark on this clone: Its specificity is unknown.

This chain links TRBV18 with TRBJ1-1; D gene uncertain. This sequence originates from an adult in good health. The sample was peripheral blood, taken on day 0 of AZD1222 vaccination. CDR3 bases: TGTGCCAGCTCACCAGGAACGAACACTGAAGCTTTCTTT. It specifies CASSPGTNTEAFF.